What follows are 7 T cell receptor beta chains derived from one specimen sequenced in a study of cytomegalovirus exposure and HLA in healthy donors. A multiplex PCR was run with 60 Vbeta primers and 13 Jbeta primers. Sequenced by immunoSEQ multiplex PCR; TCRdb stores in-frame clones only, minus some. The table lists some 120,000 clones, roughly 71% of them singletons, with 5.8% in the top ten. The sequenced material came from PBMCs. The receptors come from a woman aged 45-65 years in good health and CMV-seropositive.

This sequence joins TRBV5-1 and TRBJ2-5; a possible D gene is TRBD2 (5 bases). CDR3 size: 14 residues. Trimming took off 3 bases at V and 4 bases at J, with 13 bases between the two ends. Germline values: CDR1 SGHRS, CDR2 YFSETQ. The CDR3 nucleotides read TGCGCCAGCAGCTATGGTGGGCGGGTAGAGACCCAGTACTTC. Encoded protein: CASSYGGRVETQYF.

The V call is TRBV10-3, the J call TRBJ2-5; 7 bases align to TRBD2. CDR1 is ENHRY, CDR2 SYGVKD, per germline. The J segment lost 9 bases and the V segment lost 7 bases, leaving 8 bases of the junction unmatched. This CDR3 comprises 12 residues. The CDR3 nucleotides are TGTGCCATCACCGATTGGGCGGGAGCCCAGTACTTC. Translation gives CAITDWAGAQYF.

The chain employs TRBV5-1 and TRBJ1-1; the match to TRBD1 covers 8 bases. Germline CDR1 SGHRS, CDR2 YFSETQ. J was trimmed by 4 bases and V by 2 bases; bases with no gene match: 7. The CDR3 extends over 15 amino acids. CDR3 nucleotides: TGCGCCAGCAGCTTATCGACAGGGGTGGCCACTGAAGCTTTCTTT. The encoded protein is CASSLSTGVATEAFF.

The gene calls are TRBV4-3 and TRBJ2-3, with TRBD1 identical over 8 bases. CDR3 size: 15 residues. V shed 1 base and J 4 bases; nucleotides not matched to a gene: 4. Looked up from germline, CDR1 is LGHNA and CDR2 is YSLEER. The CDR3 region has the DNA TGCGCCAGCAGCCAAGCGGACAGGGCGGCAGATACGCAGTATTTT. The encoded protein is CASSQADRAADTQYF.

This sequence joins TRBV5-1 and TRBJ1-4, with no clear D. Germline values: CDR1 SGHRS, CDR2 YFSETQ. The CDR3 length is 15 residues. V was clipped by 5 bases and J by 4 bases, with 15 bases between them. As DNA, the CDR3 is TGCGCCAGCAGTCTCTTTGCGGGTGGTAATGAAAAACTGTTTTTT. Its protein is CASSLFAGGNEKLFF.

This chain connects TRBV19 to TRBJ2-3, with 8 bases lining up with TRBD2. CDR1 is LNHDA, CDR2 SQIVND, per germline (reference sequence). CDR3 length: 12 residues. Here the CDR3 DNA reads TGTGCAACTAGCGGAAGCACAGATACGCAGTATTTT. Protein product: CATSGSTDTQYF.

CDR3 protein: CASSASSGTQYF. The CDR3 coding sequence is TGCGCCAGCAGCGCCTCTTCGGGTACGCAGTATTTT. The V gene is TRBV5-1, the J gene TRBJ2-3; no clear D gene. The CDR3 has 12 residues. The germline V gene has CDR1 SGHRS and CDR2 YFSETQ. V was pared by 4 bases and J by 8 bases, with 11 bases between.